These 16 T cell receptor beta chains were all obtained from the same sample, sequenced in a study of identical twins. In TCRdb, the 5' RACE reads were re-called with MiXCR into one record per CDR3 protein. The sample yields about 550,000 distinct CDR3 sequences, about a fifth seen once. The sample was also linked to a second study, of yellow fever vaccine responses in identical twins.

Sequencing input: CD4+ T cells sorted from blood. These receptors all come from a woman under 30 in good health.

The V gene is TRBV12-3 or TRBV12-4, the J gene TRBJ1-2; 7 bases agree with TRBD1. The CDR3 runs 14 residues. V trimming: 6 bases; J trimming: 8 bases; junction bases outside the gene matches: 12. The CDR3, as DNA: TGTGCCAGCAGCATTAGGGAAACAGGGGTCGGCTACACCTTC. It is translated as CASSIRETGVGYTF.

The V call is TRBV20-1, the J call TRBJ2-1; TRBD2 matches at 8 bases. V was pared by 6 bases and J by 11 bases, with 12 bases of the junction left unmatched. CDR1 is DFQATT, CDR2 SNEGSKA, per germline (reference sequence). CDR3 size: 13 residues. The CDR3 DNA follows: TGCAGTGCCCCGCCGCCCGGGACTAGGCAGCAGTTCTTC. Its translation: CSAPPPGTRQQFF.

This sequence joins TRBV12-3 or TRBV12-4 and TRBJ2-7; 14 nucleotides match TRBD2. V was pared by 6 bases and J by 2 bases, with 18 bases of the junction left unmatched. The CDR3 consists of 20 residues. The CDR3 loop is CASSNTPGTSGRTRPYEQYF. DNA for the CDR3: TGTGCCAGCAGCAACACTCCCGGGACTAGCGGGAGAACCCGTCCCTACGAGCAGTACTTC.

V and J are TRBV10-3 and TRBJ2-3, with TRBD1 matching 8 bases. Trimming took 6 bases from V and 2 from J; bases not matched to a gene: 10. The CDR3 is 16 residues long. CDR1 is ENHRY and CDR2 is SYGVKD in the germline V gene. Written as DNA, the CDR3 is TGTGCCATCAGCGCCGTTACAGGGGGATTCACAGATACGCAGTATTTT. Translation gives CAISAVTGGFTDTQYF.

This chain uses TRBV15 with TRBJ1-5, with a tentative D call TRBD1 (5 bases). Trimming took off 0 bases at V and 2 bases at J, with 11 bases between the two ends. Germline CDR1 is LNHNV and CDR2 is YYDKDF (reference sequence). CDR3 length equals 16 residues. In DNA, the CDR3 is TGTGCCACCAGCAGAGATAGGGCCAGGGGCAATCAGCCCCAGCATTTT. Translating gives CATSRDRARGNQPQHF.

The J gene is TRBJ2-3, the V gene TRBV5-1; D is perhaps TRBD2 (6 bases). Germline V gene sequence: CDR1 SGHRS, CDR2 YFSETQ. The CDR3 runs 13 residues. V was clipped by 4 bases and J by 2 bases, with 8 bases between them. For the CDR3, the DNA is TGCGCCAGCAGCCCGGGGGACACAGATACGCAGTATTTT. It codes for CASSPGDTDTQYF.

This clonotype has only one observation. The CDR3 here is CSGGRTDTQYF. The CDR3 bases are TGCAGCGGGGGCCGAACAGATACGCAGTATTTT. The rearrangement joins TRBV20-1 to TRBJ2-3; D possibly uses TRBD1 or TRBD2 (6 bases each). The CDR3 contains 11 residues. CDR1 and CDR2 (germline): DFQATT, SNEGSKA (reference sequence).

The chain carries TRBV5-1 and TRBJ2-1, with 7 bases that match TRBD1. The CDR3 is 13 residues long. The V segment lost 4 bases and the J segment 9 bases; nucleotides outside the gene matches: 7. Per germline, CDR1 SGHRS and CDR2 YFSETQ. CDR3 region: CASSSDRDVEQFF. Here the CDR3 DNA reads TGCGCCAGCAGCAGTGACAGGGACGTTGAGCAGTTCTTC.

This clonotype was seen more than once but under ten times. The genes are TRBV3-1 and TRBJ2-7; D remains unclear. V lost 3 bases, J lost 5 bases, and 11 bases lay in between. The CDR3 length is 13 residues. CDR1 is LGHDT and CDR2 is YNNKEL in the germline V gene (reference sequence). This chain's CDR3 is CASSQGWQNEQYV. CDR3 nucleotides: TGTGCCAGCAGCCAGGGGTGGCAGAACGAGCAGTACGTC.

The chain has TRBV20-1 and TRBJ2-4; D not certain. The CDR3 consists of 17 residues. Germline assignment: CDR1 DFQATT and CDR2 SNEGSKA (reference sequence). V dropped 3 bases and J dropped 0 bases, with 18 bases sitting between them. Written as DNA, the CDR3 is TGCAGTGCTAGCGTCGGATCGGCTGCTCTAGCCAAAAACATTCAGTACTTC. Protein product: CSASVGSAALAKNIQYF.

This clonotype was seen a few times. The rearrangement uses TRBV6-1 and TRBJ2-1, with D tentatively TRBD1 (5 bases). V lost 6 bases and J 11 bases, leaving 17 bases between the germline ends. Germline CDR1 and CDR2: MNHNS and SASEGT. The CDR3 covers 13 residues. Here the CDR3 reads CASSRVSKGKQFF. The CDR3 nucleotides read TGTGCCAGCAGCCGCGTATCCAAGGGGAAGCAGTTCTTC.

V usage is TRBV29-1 and J usage is TRBJ1-3, with D possibly being TRBD1 (5 bases). V lost 4 bases, J lost 2 bases, and 9 bases lay in between. Germline V gives CDR1 SQVTM, CDR2 ANQGSEA. This CDR3 comprises 13 residues. The DNA of the CDR3 is TGCAGCGTTGTGGTAGGGGCTGGAAACACCATATATTTT. Translated: CSVVVGAGNTIYF.

This clonotype was found many times. The V call is TRBV10-3, the J call TRBJ2-6; the D is unclear. V lost 10 bases and J lost 0, with 7 bases in between. Looked up from germline, CDR1 is ENHRY and CDR2 is SYGVKD. CDR3 length: 13 residues. CDR3 bases: TGTGCCACCCGGAGCTCTGGGGCCAACGTCCTGACTTTC. It specifies CATRSSGANVLTF.

There are a few counts of this clonotype. The V call is TRBV5-5, the J call TRBJ1-1; no reliable D call. Germline V gene lookup returns CDR1 SGHKS and CDR2 YYEKEE (reference sequence). Deletions cut 4 bases from V and 0 bases from J, with 10 bases between. The CDR3 consists of 14 residues. The CDR3 coding sequence is TGTGCCAGCAGCCGAGGGCTCATGAACACTGAAGCTTTCTTT. Protein sequence: CASSRGLMNTEAFF.

There are a few counts of this clonotype. The chain couples TRBV20-1 to TRBJ2-3, with D hard to call. CDR3 length: 13 residues. Germline values: CDR1 DFQATT, CDR2 SNEGSKA (reference sequence). V shed 2 bases and J shed 1 base, with 7 bases lying between them. CDR3 amino acids: CSARRIGTDTQYF. CDR3 sequence (DNA): TGCAGTGCTAGAAGGATCGGCACAGATACGCAGTATTTT.

This clonotype was counted between two and nine times. The chain recombines TRBV28 with TRBJ2-7; 8 nucleotides match TRBD1. Germline assignment: CDR1 MDHEN and CDR2 SYDVKM. The CDR3 is 14 amino acids. The junction had 2 bases not matched to a gene; V was cut back by 4 bases and J by 0 bases. CDR3 sequence: CASSWTGSSYEQYV. Written as DNA, the CDR3 is TGTGCCAGCAGTTGGACAGGGAGCTCCTACGAGCAGTACGTC.